This T cell receptor beta chain was recorded in a study of shared clonotypes between healthy human individuals. Investigators spread the genomic DNA of each subset evenly over several immunoSEQ plates. In the authors' methods: ImmunoSEQ sequences covered only the junction and lacked quality scores; filtering therefore differed. Libraries were prepared by immunoSEQ multiplex PCR; TCRdb keeps only in-frame clonotypes and omits some of them. The V and J calls and the clone size are those of that table, but D and trimming were determined from the DNA. The repertoire includes roughly 2 million clones, around 96% of them detected once, and 1.1% sits in the top ten. V lost 5 bases and J lost 3, with 5 bases in between. The germline CDR1 and CDR2 sequences are MNHNS and SASEGT. CDR3 length equals 11 residues. On this clone: Its antigen remains unidentified. The identical CDR3 is also encoded by other nucleotide sequences in the sample.

CD8 cells regarded as naive lacked CD45RO, were positively chosen for CCR7, and omitted terminally differentiated effector memory CD45RA+ cells. Study results and limitations: Generally, naive subsets (rather than memory subsets) showed larger estimated richness. Donor clonotype sharing was expected to depend on sequencing depth.

The sequenced material came from naive CD8+ T cells sorted from blood. V gene TRBV6-1 combines with J gene TRBJ2-7, with unresolved D. The TCR sequence derives from a man younger than 35 in good health. For the CDR3, the DNA is TGTGCCAGCAGTAACAGCTACGAGCAGTACTTC. Residues: CASSNSYEQYF.